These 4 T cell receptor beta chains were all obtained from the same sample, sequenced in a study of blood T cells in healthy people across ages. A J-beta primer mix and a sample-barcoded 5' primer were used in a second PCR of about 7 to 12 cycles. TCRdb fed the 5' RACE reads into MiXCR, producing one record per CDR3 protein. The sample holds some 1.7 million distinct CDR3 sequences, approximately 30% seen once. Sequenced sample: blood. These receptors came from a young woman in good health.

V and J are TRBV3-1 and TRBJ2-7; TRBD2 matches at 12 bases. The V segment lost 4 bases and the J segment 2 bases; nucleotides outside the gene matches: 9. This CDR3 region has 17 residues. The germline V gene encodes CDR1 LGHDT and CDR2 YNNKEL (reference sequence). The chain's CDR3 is CASSLSRWTSGTYEQYF. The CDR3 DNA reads TGTGCCAGCAGCCTCTCCCGATGGACTAGCGGGACCTACGAGCAGTACTTC.

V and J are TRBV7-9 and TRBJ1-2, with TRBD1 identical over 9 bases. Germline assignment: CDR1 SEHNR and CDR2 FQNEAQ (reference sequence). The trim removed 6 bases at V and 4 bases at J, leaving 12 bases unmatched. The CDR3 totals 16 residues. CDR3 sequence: CASRPHPGQGPYGYTF. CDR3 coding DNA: TGTGCCAGCAGACCACACCCGGGACAGGGACCCTATGGCTACACCTTC.

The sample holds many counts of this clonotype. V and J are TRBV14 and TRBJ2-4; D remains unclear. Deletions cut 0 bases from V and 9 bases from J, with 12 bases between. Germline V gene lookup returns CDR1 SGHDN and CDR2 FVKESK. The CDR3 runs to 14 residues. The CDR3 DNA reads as TGTGCCAGCAGCCAAGAGGCGGCCATGCGCATTCAGTACTTC. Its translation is CASSQEAAMRIQYF.

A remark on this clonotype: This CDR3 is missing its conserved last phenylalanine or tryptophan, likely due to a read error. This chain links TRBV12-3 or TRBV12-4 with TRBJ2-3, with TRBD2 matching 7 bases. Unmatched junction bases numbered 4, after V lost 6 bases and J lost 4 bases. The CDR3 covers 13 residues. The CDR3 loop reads CASSSLAADTQYC. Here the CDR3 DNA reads TGTGCCAGCAGCAGCCTAGCGGCAGATACGCAGTATTGT.